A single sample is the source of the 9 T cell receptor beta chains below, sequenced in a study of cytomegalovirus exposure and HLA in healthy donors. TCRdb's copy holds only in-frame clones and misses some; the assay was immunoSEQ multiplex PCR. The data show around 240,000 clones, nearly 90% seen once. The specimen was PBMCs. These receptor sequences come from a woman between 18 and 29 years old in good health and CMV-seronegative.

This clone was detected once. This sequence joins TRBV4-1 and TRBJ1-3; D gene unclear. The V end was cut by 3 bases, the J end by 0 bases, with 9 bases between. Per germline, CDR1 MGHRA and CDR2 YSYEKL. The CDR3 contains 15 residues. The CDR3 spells CASSQGALSGNTIYF. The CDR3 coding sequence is TGCGCCAGCAGCCAGGGAGCCCTCTCTGGAAACACCATATATTTT.

CDR3 DNA: TGTGCCAGCAGCGGCCAAAGCGGGGGGCGCGGCGGGGAGCTGTTTTTT. It yields the protein CASSGQSGGRGGELFF. V and J are TRBV5-6 and TRBJ2-2; 9 bases are a match to TRBD2. V shed 4 bases and J 7 bases; nucleotides not matched to a gene: 11. The germline CDR1 and CDR2 sequences are SGHDT and YYEEEE. The CDR3 has 16 amino acids.

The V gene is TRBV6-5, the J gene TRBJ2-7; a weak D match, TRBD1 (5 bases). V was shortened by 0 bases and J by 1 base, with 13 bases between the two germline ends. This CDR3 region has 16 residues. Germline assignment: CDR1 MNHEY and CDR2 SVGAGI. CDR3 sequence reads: CASSYSGQGNSYEQYF. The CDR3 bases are TGTGCCAGCAGTTACTCCGGACAAGGGAATTCCTACGAGCAGTACTTC.

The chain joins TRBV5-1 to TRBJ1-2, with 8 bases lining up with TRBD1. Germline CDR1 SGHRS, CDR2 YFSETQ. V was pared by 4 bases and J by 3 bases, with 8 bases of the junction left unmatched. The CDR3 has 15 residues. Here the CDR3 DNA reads TGCGCCAGCAGCCCCGAGGGACAGGCCCACTATGGCTACACCTTC. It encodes CASSPEGQAHYGYTF.

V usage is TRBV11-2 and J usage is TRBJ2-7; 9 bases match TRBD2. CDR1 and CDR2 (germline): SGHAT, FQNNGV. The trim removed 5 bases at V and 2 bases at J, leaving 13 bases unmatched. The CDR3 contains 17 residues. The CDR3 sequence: CASSGGELAGFPYEQYF. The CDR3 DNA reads TGTGCCAGCAGCGGGGGGGAACTAGCGGGTTTCCCCTACGAGCAGTACTTC.

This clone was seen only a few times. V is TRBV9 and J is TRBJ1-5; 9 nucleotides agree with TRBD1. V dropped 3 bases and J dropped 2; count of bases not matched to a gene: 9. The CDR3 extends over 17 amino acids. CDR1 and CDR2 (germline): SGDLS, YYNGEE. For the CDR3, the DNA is TGTGCCAGCAGCGCCCTCGGGACAGGGTCAGGCAATCAGCCCCAGCATTTT. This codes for CASSALGTGSGNQPQHF. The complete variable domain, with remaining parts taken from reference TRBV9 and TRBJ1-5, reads DSGVTQTPKHLITATGQRVTLRCSPRSGDLSVYWYQQSLDQGLQFLIQYYNGEERAKGNILERFSAQQFPDLHSELNLSSLELGDSALYFCASSALGTGSGNQPQHFGDGTRLSIL.

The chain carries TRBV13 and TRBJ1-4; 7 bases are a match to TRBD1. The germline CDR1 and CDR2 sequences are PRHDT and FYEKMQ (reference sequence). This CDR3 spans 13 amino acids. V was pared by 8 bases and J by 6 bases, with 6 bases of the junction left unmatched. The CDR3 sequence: CASLRQGDEKLFF. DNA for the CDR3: TGTGCCAGCCTTCGCCAGGGGGATGAAAAACTGTTTTTT.

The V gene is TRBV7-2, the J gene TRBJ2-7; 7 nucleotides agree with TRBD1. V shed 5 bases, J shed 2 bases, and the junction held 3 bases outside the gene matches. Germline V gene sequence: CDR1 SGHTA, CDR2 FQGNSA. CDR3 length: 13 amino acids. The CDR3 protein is CASSTGTAYEQYF. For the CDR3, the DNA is TGTGCCAGCAGCACCGGGACAGCCTACGAGCAGTACTTC.

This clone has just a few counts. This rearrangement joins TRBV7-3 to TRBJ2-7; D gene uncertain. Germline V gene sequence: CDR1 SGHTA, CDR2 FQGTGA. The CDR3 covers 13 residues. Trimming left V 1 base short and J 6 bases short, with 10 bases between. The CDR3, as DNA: TGTGCCAGCAGCTTAATCGTTCCGGGCGAGCAGTACTTC. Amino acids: CASSLIVPGEQYF.